What follows are 21 T cell receptor beta chains derived from one specimen sequenced in a study of T cells in women clearing cervical HPV infection. Measured with immunoSEQ multiplex PCR; TCRdb has only the in-frame clones, and not every one. This sample's table reports about 25,000 clones. Sequencing used blood buffy coat. The receptors here all came from a woman between 18 and 75 years old with a cervical HPV16 infection that either progressed to CIN3+ or cleared (not recorded which).

Of note for this clone: The read ends 3 residues early relative to the CDR3; the germline J gene fills the gap. J is TRBJ2-1 and V is TRBV20-1, with 10 bases aligning to TRBD2. The CDR3 length is 13 residues. Germline V gene sequence: CDR1 DFQATT, CDR2 SNEGSKA (reference sequence). V lost 7 bases, J lost 7 bases, and 7 bases stayed unmatched. The CDR3 here is CSGQRGGLNEQFF. CDR3 bases read: TGCAGTGGCCAGCGGGGGGGCCTGAATGAG.

Turning to this clone: The sequence runs out 3 residues before the end of the CDR3; the remainder is reconstructed from the germline J gene. This sequence joins TRBV11-2 and TRBJ2-1; D is uncertain. CDR1 is SGHAT and CDR2 is FQNNGV in the germline V gene. Trimming removed 7 bases from V and 4 bases from J, with 14 bases in between. The CDR3 runs 14 residues. The CDR3 bases that were read are TGTGCCAGCACCCAGAGGCTGAAATACAATGAG. This sequence encodes CASTQRLKYNE. Given in full, the CDR3 is CASTQRLKYNEQFF. Full variable domain (missing parts from reference TRBV11-2 and TRBJ2-1): EAGVAQSPRYKIIEKRQSVAFWCNPISGHATLYWYQQILGQGPKLLIQFQNNGVVDDSQLPKDRFSAERLKGVDSTLKIQPAKLEDSAVYLCASTQRLKYNEQFFGPGTRLTVL.

The CDR3 bases that were read are TGCGCCAGCATAAAGGTAGCGGGGTTAAAAGAGACC. It specifies CASIKVAGLKET. The CDR3, in full, reads CASIKVAGLKETQYF. The V call is TRBV5-1, the J call TRBJ2-5; 8 bases are shared with TRBD2. The read terminates 3 residues before the CDR3 end, so the remaining end is supplied by the germline J gene. This CDR3 is built from 15 residues. V lost 6 bases and J lost 3; bases outside the gene matches: 10. Germline loops: CDR1 SGHRS, CDR2 YFSETQ.

On this clone itself: The read stops 3 residues short of the end of the CDR3; the missing end is completed from the germline J gene. Additional DNA sequences in this sample encode the identical CDR3. The chain has TRBV7-9 and TRBJ1-3; 8 bases agree with TRBD1. The CDR3 contains 15 residues. V dropped 5 bases and J dropped 3; count of bases not matched to a gene: 6. Germline CDR1 and CDR2: SEHNR and FQNEAQ (reference sequence). The CDR3 bases that were read are TGTGCCAGCAGCCTTACGGGACAGGTTGGAAACACC. Its protein is CASSLTGQVGNT. The entire CDR3 reads CASSLTGQVGNTIYF.

Notes on this clone: The read terminates 3 residues ahead of where the CDR3 ends, so the germline J gene completes it. The chain employs TRBV19 and TRBJ1-2, with 9 bases fitting TRBD1. Looked up from germline, CDR1 is LNHDA and CDR2 is SQIVND (reference sequence). CDR3 size: 14 residues. V lost 6 bases to trimming and J lost 5 bases; unmatched junction nucleotides: 7. CDR3 amino acids: CASSPDRGYYGYTF. The DNA read from the CDR3 is TGTGCCAGTAGCCCCGACAGGGGGTATTATGGC.

As for this clone: The CDR3 is cut off 3 residues early in the read; its end comes from the germline J gene. The chain recombines TRBV7-9 with TRBJ1-2; 9 bases are a match to TRBD1. With V trimmed by 0 bases and J by 7 bases, 6 bases remained unmatched. The CDR3 length is 15 residues. CDR1 and CDR2 (germline): SEHNR, FQNEAQ (reference sequence). CDR3 bases read: TGTGCCAGCAGCTTAGCAGGACAGGGGATTAGTGGC. It is translated as CASSLAGQGISG. In full, the CDR3 reads CASSLAGQGISGYTF.

Comment on this clone: The read terminates 3 residues before the CDR3 end, so the remaining end is supplied by the germline J gene. V gene TRBV29-1 combines with J gene TRBJ2-1; 7 bases are shared with TRBD1. CDR3 length equals 14 residues. Trimming took 8 bases from V and 0 from J; bases not matched to a gene: 7. Germline-derived CDR1 and CDR2 are SQVTM and ANQGSEA. The part of the CDR3 DNA that was read is TGCAGCTCCGGACAGGCTTCCTCCTACAATGAG. Its protein product is CSSGQASSYNE. The whole CDR3 region reads CSSGQASSYNEQFF.

Regarding this clone: The sequenced fragment ends 3 residues before the CDR3 boundary, so the rest is inferred from the germline J gene. The chain uses TRBV7-6 and TRBJ2-3, with 7 bases lining up with TRBD2. The CDR3 has 15 residues. The germline gives CDR1 SGHVS, CDR2 FNYEAQ. The CDR3 is CASSLPTSSKETQYF. The CDR3 bases that were read are TGTGCCAGCAGCTTACCGACTAGCTCCAAAGAGACG. Complete variable domain (other parts from reference TRBV7-6 and TRBJ2-3): GAGVSQSPRYKVTKRGQDVALRCDPISGHVSLYWYRQALGQGPEFLTYFNYEAQQDKSGLPNDRFSAERPEGSISTLTIQRTEQRDSAMYRCASSLPTSSKETQYFGPGTRLTVL.

Remarks on this clone: The CDR3 end is not reached by the read, which stops 3 residues before it; the germline J gene fills it in. V and J are TRBV11-1 and TRBJ2-1; D possibly corresponds to TRBD1 (6 bases). CDR1 is SGHAT and CDR2 is FQDESV in the germline V gene (reference sequence). Trimming took 7 bases from V and 5 from J, leaving 9 bases between them. The CDR3 loop spans 12 amino acids. The covered CDR3 bases are TGTGCCAGCAACACAGGGAACAATGAG. Translation gives CASNTGNNE. The full CDR3 reads CASNTGNNEQFF.

As for this clone: The sample holds other DNA sequences that translate to the same CDR3. CDR3 bases read: TGTGCCAGCAGCTTAGGCGGACAGGGGGTAGGAGGC. It specifies CASSLGGQGVGG. The whole CDR3 reads CASSLGGQGVGGYTF. The rearrangement uses TRBV13 and TRBJ1-2, with 10 bases aligning to TRBD1. The read ends 3 residues before the CDR3 terminus; that terminus is restored from the germline J gene. The CDR3 contains 15 residues. The germline CDR1 and CDR2 sequences are PRHDT and FYEKMQ (reference sequence).

Comment on this clone: With the read ending 3 residues before the CDR3 end, the germline J gene is used to fill in that end. Other DNA sequences in this specimen translate into the identical CDR3. The chain joins TRBV7-2 to TRBJ1-2; maybe TRBD1 (5 bases). Per the germline V gene, CDR1 is SGHTA and CDR2 is FQGNSA. The CDR3 runs to 14 residues. CDR3 loop: CASSFGAGHRGYTF. The sequenced CDR3 bases are TGTGCCAGCAGCTTCGGAGCGGGGCACAGGGGC.

As for this clone: The CDR3 end falls 3 residues outside the read, so it is completed with the germline J gene. The genes are TRBV7-2 and TRBJ2-1; a possible D gene is TRBD2 (6 bases). The germline V gene encodes CDR1 SGHTA and CDR2 FQGNSA. The CDR3 is made up of 16 amino acids. CDR3 loop: CASRLAASRGSNEQFF. The DNA read from the CDR3 is TGTGCAAGTCGCTTAGCGGCTAGCAGAGGGAGTAATGAG.

CDR3 sequence: CASSLIASRAVFTEAFF. Partial CDR3 DNA: TGTGCCAGCAGCTTAATAGCATCCAGGGCCGTTTTCACTGAA. This rearrangement joins TRBV7-3 to TRBJ1-1, with a possible D match to TRBD1 (5 bases). The missing CDR3 end, 3 residues past where the read stops, is filled in from the germline J gene. The CDR3 is 17 amino acids. Trimming left V 1 base short and J 4 bases short, with 19 bases between. Germline V gene sequence: CDR1 SGHTA, CDR2 FQGTGA.

As to this clone: The read is 3 residues too short to cover the CDR3 end, so that end is filled in from the germline J gene. V is TRBV5-1 and J is TRBJ2-7; perhaps TRBD1 as D (5 bases). Trimming took off 5 bases at V and 1 base at J, with 10 bases between the two ends. CDR1 is SGHRS and CDR2 is YFSETQ in the germline V gene. This CDR3 comprises 13 residues. This chain's CDR3 is CASRQTESYEQYF. The sequenced CDR3 bases are TGCGCCAGCAGACAGACAGAATCCTACGAG. The entire variable domain, with the rest obtained from reference TRBV5-1 and TRBJ2-7, is as follows: KAGVTQTPRYLIKTRGQQVTLSCSPISGHRSVSWYQQTPGQGLQFLFEYFSETQRNKGNFPGRFSGRQFSNSRSEMNVSTLELGDSALYLCASRQTESYEQYFGPGTRLTVT.

About this clone: The read halts 3 residues ahead of the CDR3 end, with the missing end drawn from the germline J gene. This chain joins TRBV19 and TRBJ2-4; TRBD2 agrees at 9 bases. Germline CDR1 reads LNHDA; CDR2 reads SQIVND (reference sequence). This CDR3 is 17 amino acids long. Incomplete CDR3 DNA: TGTGCCAGTAGTATAGATCTCGAACTAGCGGGTCAAGAGACT. Translating gives CASSIDLELAGQET. The full CDR3 sequence reads CASSIDLELAGQETQYF.

Concerning this clone: With the read ending 3 residues before the CDR3 end, the germline J gene is used to fill in that end. The V gene is TRBV9, the J gene TRBJ1-6; the D gene is possibly TRBD1 (5 bases). Germline-derived CDR1 and CDR2 are SGDLS and YYNGEE. The V end was cut by 0 bases, the J end by 8 bases, with 9 bases between. The CDR3 length is 14 residues. The sequenced CDR3 bases are TGTGCCAGCAGCGTAGGTCAGGGAGATTCACCC. Translated, it gives CASSVGQGDSP. In full, the CDR3 is CASSVGQGDSPLHF. The variable domain in full, with the rest retrieved from reference TRBV9 and TRBJ1-6, is DSGVTQTPKHLITATGQRVTLRCSPRSGDLSVYWYQQSLDQGLQFLIQYYNGEERAKGNILERFSAQQFPDLHSELNLSSLELGDSALYFCASSVGQGDSPLHFGNGTRLTVT.

Of note for this clone: The read terminates 3 residues before the CDR3 end, so the remaining end is supplied by the germline J gene. V is TRBV18 and J is TRBJ2-2; TRBD2 matches 7 bases. The germline gives CDR1 KGHSH, CDR2 LQKENI. Trimming at V came to 3 bases and at J to 3 bases, leaving 4 bases not matched to a gene. This CDR3 has 15 residues. The sequenced part of the CDR3 DNA is TGTGCCAGCTCACCGAGCGGGGCCGACACCGGGGAG. This translates into CASSPSGADTGE. The full CDR3 is CASSPSGADTGELFF.

In regard to this clone: Read coverage stops 3 residues before the CDR3 terminus; the germline J gene supplies the remainder. V is TRBV28 and J is TRBJ2-5; TRBD2 aligns across 7 bases. Germline assignment: CDR1 MDHEN and CDR2 SYDVKM. The CDR3 totals 15 residues. With 2 bases clipped from V and 1 base from J, the junction kept 4 bases outside the gene matches. The DNA read from the CDR3 is TGTGCCAGCAGTTTACCAGCTAGCGGCCAAGAGACC. It encodes CASSLPASGQET. The full CDR3 protein is CASSLPASGQETQYF.

A note on this clone: The CDR3 end is not reached by the read, which stops 3 residues before it; the germline J gene fills it in. The chain is built from TRBV2 and TRBJ1-2; 7 bases line up with TRBD1. The CDR3 extends over 13 amino acids. Germline V lookup: CDR1 SNHLY, CDR2 FYNNEI. CDR3 region: CASMGSGGYDYTF. The CDR3 DNA, read in part, is TGTGCCAGCATGGGGTCAGGGGGTTACGAC.

Comments on this clone: Read sequence stops 3 residues before the CDR3 end, and the germline J gene provides the missing end. V and J are TRBV5-1 and TRBJ2-5; 7 bases match TRBD2. Germline V gene lookup returns CDR1 SGHRS and CDR2 YFSETQ. The CDR3 consists of 17 residues. Losses at the gene ends were 4 bases for V and 1 base for J; bases not matched to a gene: 13. CDR3: CASSINPVGGTQETQYF. CDR3 DNA, as far as it was read: TGCGCCAGCAGCATTAACCCGGTCGGGGGGACCCAAGAGACC. Combining the CDR3 with reference TRBV5-1 and TRBJ2-5 gives the whole variable domain KAGVTQTPRYLIKTRGQQVTLSCSPISGHRSVSWYQQTPGQGLQFLFEYFSETQRNKGNFPGRFSGRQFSNSRSEMNVSTLELGDSALYLCASSINPVGGTQETQYFGPGTRLLVL.

Of note for this clone: The sequence runs out 3 residues before the end of the CDR3; the remainder is reconstructed from the germline J gene. V and J are TRBV7-6 and TRBJ2-5; 10 positions agree with TRBD2. The CDR3 contains 14 residues. The J segment lost 4 bases and the V segment lost 5 bases, leaving 4 bases of the junction unmatched. Germline V gives CDR1 SGHVS, CDR2 FNYEAQ. CDR3 region: CASSPAGGPETQYF. The sequenced part of the CDR3 DNA is TGTGCCAGCAGCCCAGCGGGAGGGCCAGAGACC. Full variable domain (outside the CDR3, taken from reference TRBV7-6 and TRBJ2-5): GAGVSQSPRYKVTKRGQDVALRCDPISGHVSLYWYRQALGQGPEFLTYFNYEAQQDKSGLPNDRFSAERPEGSISTLTIQRTEQRDSAMYRCASSPAGGPETQYFGPGTRLLVL.